This is a list of T cell receptor beta chains from one sample in a study of radiotherapy plus CTLA-4 blockade in lung cancer. Clones were sequenced by immunoSEQ multiplex PCR, and TCRdb holds only the in-frame ones, with some missing. The data show about 49,000 clones, more than 70% seen once. This specimen was peripheral blood, taken from a patient treated with radiotherapy plus ipilimumab. The receptor set was obtained from a human donor with non-small cell lung cancer whose response to radiotherapy plus ipilimumab could not be evaluated. CDR3s include the opening cysteine and the closing phenylalanine or tryptophan. A D gene is named only where the DNA matches it firmly. Clone size, where shown, is once, few, many, or a class for clones that have expanded.

j_call | v_call | d_call | clone_size | cdr3_nt | cdr3_aa
TRBJ2-7 | TRBV5-4 | - | - | TGTGCCAGCAGCTTGGACCGGGACTCGTACGAGCAGTACTTC | CASSLDRDSYEQYF
TRBJ2-3 | TRBV4-2 | TRBD2 | - | TGTGCCAGCAGCCAACTGACTAGCGGGGGGGAAGTGGATACGCAGTATTTT | CASSQLTSGGEVDTQYF
TRBJ2-1 | TRBV9 | TRBD2 | - | TGTGCCAGCAGCGTGTCAGCGGGGGGGCCCAATGAGCAGTTCTTC | CASSVSAGGPNEQFF
TRBJ2-5 | TRBV19 | - | - | TGTGCCAGTAGTCCGGGAACAGGGCCCCAAGAGACCCAGTACTTC | CASSPGTGPQETQYF
TRBJ2-1 | TRBV27 | TRBD2 | - | TGTGCCAGCAGCCGCCAGGGACTAGCGGCCTACAATGAGCAGTTCTTC | CASSRQGLAAYNEQFF
TRBJ2-3 | TRBV6-1 | TRBD1 | - | TGTGCCAGCAGTTGGGACAGGGCAACAGATACGCAGTATTTT | CASSWDRATDTQYF
TRBJ1-5 | TRBV12-5 | - | - | TGTGCTAGTGGCCCCTCTGAGGGATGGGGCAATCAGCCCCAGCATTTT | CASGPSEGWGNQPQHF
TRBJ2-5 | TRBV11-3 | TRBD1 | - | TGTGCCAGCAGTTTTACAGGGGGCATCACGAAGACCCAGTACTTC | CASSFTGGITKTQYF
TRBJ2-7 | TRBV7-9 | TRBD1 | - | TGTGCCAGCAGCTCCGGACAGGGGCACGAGCAGTACTTC | CASSSGQGHEQYF
TRBJ2-5 | TRBV7-2 | - | - | TGTGCCAGCAGCTTAACCAGGGGCCAAGAGACCCAGTACTTC | CASSLTRGQETQYF
TRBJ1-1 | TRBV5-1 | TRBD1 | - | TGCGCCAGCAGCTCCGGGACAGGGGGCAGAAACACTGAAGCTTTCTTT | CASSSGTGGRNTEAFF
TRBJ2-2 | TRBV2 | TRBD2 | - | TGTGCCAGCAGTAAACTAGCGGGGGGGCCGGCCACCGGGGAGCTGTTTTTT | CASSKLAGGPATGELFF
TRBJ2-7 | TRBV19 | - | few | TGTGCCAGAGGACAGTGGGAGCAGTACTTC | CARGQWEQYF
TRBJ2-1 | TRBV19 | TRBD1 | - | TGTGCCAGTAGTATTCCGGGACAGGGGGCGGGCAATGAGCAGTTCTTC | CASSIPGQGAGNEQFF
TRBJ1-4 | TRBV9 | TRBD1 | - | TGTGCCAGCAGCGTAGGGGGGACAGGGACCGAAAAACTGTTTTTT | CASSVGGTGTEKLFF
TRBJ1-1 | TRBV28 | - | few | TGTGCCAGCAGTTTCGGGGGGAACACTGAAGCTTTCTTT | CASSFGGNTEAFF
TRBJ1-1 | TRBV18 | TRBD1 | few | TGTGCCAGCTCACCCCTGACAGGGTTGAACACTGAAGCTTTCTTT | CASSPLTGLNTEAFF
TRBJ2-5 | TRBV5-1 | TRBD1 | - | TGCGCCAGCAGCTTGGGACAGGGGGCTTCCCAAGAGACCCAGTACTTC | CASSLGQGASQETQYF
TRBJ2-3 | TRBV6-1 | TRBD2 | once | TGTGCCAGCAGTGAAGGGCTAGCGGGGGTCTTCACAGATACGCAGTATTTT | CASSEGLAGVFTDTQYF
TRBJ1-1 | TRBV6-5 | - | - | TGTGCCAGCAGCCGGTGGGGGGGGAACACTGAAGCTTTCTTT | CASSRWGGNTEAFF
TRBJ1-5 | TRBV7-9 | - | - | TGTGCCACCGCGGGGGGATGGGGCGATCAGCCCCAGCATTTT | CATAGGWGDQPQHF
TRBJ2-5 | TRBV23-1 | TRBD1 | - | TGCGCCAGCAGTCCGAACCTTTGGGACAGGGGGCCGAAAGAGACCCAGTACTTC | CASSPNLWDRGPKETQYF
TRBJ1-1 | TRBV4-1 | - | once | TGCGCCAGCAGCTCAGTCCCGGCGGAGGCTTTCTTT | CASSSVPAEAFF
TRBJ1-1 | TRBV5-4 | - | - | TGTGCCAGCAGCTTGTGGATCCAGGGGAACACTGAAGCTTTCTTT | CASSLWIQGNTEAFF